This T cell receptor (beta chain) appears in the sequencing data of a study of read filtering for tumor transcriptome and immune sequencing (dated by TCRdb to about 2020). Looking at the study overall: The cohort consisted of under 20 male and around 15 female patients, with a mean age of roughly 70 years and an age range of 47 to 80. A main aim was a read-filtering strategy for immune repertoire data, specifically whether clonotypes supported by a single read should be removed. After DNase treatment, whole-transcriptome libraries were prepared with the TruSeq RNA Access Library Prep Kit. TCR-region mapped reads per sample ranged from about 3.5 to 11 million with IR-seq versus only roughly 85 to 1,300 with RNA-seq. TCR repertoires obtained by targeted immune repertoire sequencing and by bulk whole-transcriptome sequencing performed on the same bone marrow samples were compared. Under revised international staging, 8 or 9 patients fell into R-ISS I, more than 15 into R-ISS II and over five into R-ISS III. General conclusions and limits of the study: Single-read clonotypes made up about four fifths of clonotypes but 3% to 3.5% of total reads in IR-seq, and around 73% of clonotypes and roughly 45% of reads in RNA-seq. The correlation between IR-seq and RNA-seq shared clonotype proportions was increased by removal of single-read clonotypes. The sorted CD138-negative fraction was a mixed bone marrow immune population, not purified T cells. Clonotypes were captured by IR-seq at much higher depth and more reliably than by RNA-seq, and smaller IR-seq throughput was sufficient for identification of most shared clonotypes.

Each patient had bone marrow sampled at the time of active disease. Ficoll-Hypaque density gradient centrifugation was used to isolate bone marrow mononuclear cells. Myeloma plasma cells were removed and CD138-negative cells were collected by negative selection after labeling with CD138 magnetic microbeads on a MACS separator. Flow cytometry with CD138 antibodies on an Attune NxT was used to check how pure the isolated cells were. TRIzol reagent was used to extract total RNA, which was then quantified with a NanoDrop spectrophotometer. Paired RNA-seq and IR-seq were performed on each patient's CD138-negative bone marrow sample. This clonotype was detected many times. There is no known antigen for this receptor. No base-level quality is on record; no much larger clone is a single base apart. Looking up the germline V gene yields CDR1 SNHLY and CDR2 FYNNEI. Reading from cysteine to phenylalanine, the CDR3 counts 12 amino acids. Here the CDR3 DNA is all that survives: 36 bases in frame from base 1. The V end loses 6 bases and the J end loses 13 bases, and a stretch of 15 bases separates them.

The Immunoverse kit was used to build TCR libraries from around 420 ng RNA, with molecular barcoded adaptors covering alpha/delta and beta/gamma chains. The same RNA used for transcriptome sequencing was used for TCR library preparation. Sequencing of TCR libraries was carried out on an Illumina HiSeq 4000 with 2 x 150 cycles. The published analysis was carried out like this. With MiXCR, TCR reads were aligned to human V, D, J and C references and assembled into CDR3 clonotypes, with quality filtering and error correction included. The tcR package in R was used for analysis of clonotype counts and gene usage diversity. Raw mapping reads were checked after the RNA-seq reads had been mapped by STAR aligner version 2.5.3a onto the human GRCh37 genome. To test how sequencing depth affects detected clonotypes, IR-seq fastq files were randomly downsampled with Seqtk 1.3. In-frame beta chains were kept once TCRdb had trimmed the public reads at Q25 with fastp and called clones with MiXCR. Rows merge per CDR3 protein into single entries with the most common DNA and genes. TCRdb's processing, not the authors', yielded these V and J calls. Counted in this sample were around 35,000 distinct CDR3 sequences; approximately 14% of them appeared once. Of the sample, less than 40% is held by the ten largest clones.

The material sequenced was a population of CD138-negative cells sorted from bone marrow. Interpreted using the paper, the cell subset or site label stands for: bone marrow mononuclear cells depleted of CD138+ plasma/myeloma cells by negative magnetic selection. The sequence joins TRBV2 to TRBJ1-4, with TRBD1 as a weak D call on 5 bases. The receptor's source is a donor at least 40 years old with multiple myeloma. The CDR3 corresponds to CASSSGTRRLFF. The DNA reads TGTGCCAGCAGCTCCGGGACGAGGAGACTGTTTTTT.